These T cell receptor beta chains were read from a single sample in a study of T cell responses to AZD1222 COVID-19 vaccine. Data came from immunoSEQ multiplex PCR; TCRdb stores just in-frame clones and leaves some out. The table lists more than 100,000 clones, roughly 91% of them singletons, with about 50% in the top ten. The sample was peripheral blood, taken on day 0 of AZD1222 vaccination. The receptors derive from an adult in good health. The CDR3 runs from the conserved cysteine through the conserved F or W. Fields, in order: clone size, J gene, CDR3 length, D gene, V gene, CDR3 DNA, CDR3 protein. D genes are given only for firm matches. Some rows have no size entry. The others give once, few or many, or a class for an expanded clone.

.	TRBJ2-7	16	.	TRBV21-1	TGTGCCAGCAGCGAGGTAGATAGCGGGAGAAATAACGAGCAGTACTTC	CASSEVDSGRNNEQYF
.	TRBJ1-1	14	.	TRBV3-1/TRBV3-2	TGTGCCAGCAGCCAAGAGGGGGGGGTCACTGAAGCTTTCTTT	CASSQEGGVTEAFF
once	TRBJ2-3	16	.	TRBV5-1	TGCGCCAGCAGCTACACAACTGGTGCAGGGTCAGATACGCAGTATTTT	CASSYTTGAGSDTQYF
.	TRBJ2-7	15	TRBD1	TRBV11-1	TGTGCCAGCAGCTTCGCTACAGGGGCAGGGTTCGAGCAGTACTTC	CASSFATGAGFEQYF
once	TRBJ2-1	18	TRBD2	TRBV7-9	TGTGCCAGCAGCTCACTTACCGGGACTAGCGGGAGAATGAATGAGCAGTTCTTC	CASSSLTGTSGRMNEQFF
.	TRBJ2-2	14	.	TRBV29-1	TGCAGCGTTGAGGGTCAATTGAACACCGGGGAGCTGTTTTTT	CSVEGQLNTGELFF
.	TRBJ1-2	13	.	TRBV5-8	TGTGCCAGCACCCTTATCTTTGATTATGGCTACACCTTC	CASTLIFDYGYTF
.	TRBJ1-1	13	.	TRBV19	TGTGCCAGTAGCGTTACCGGCGGCTCTGAAGCTTTCTTT	CASSVTGGSEAFF
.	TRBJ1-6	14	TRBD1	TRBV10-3	TGTGCCATCAGTGAACAGGGGGCGGGGTCACCCCTCCACTTT	CAISEQGAGSPLHF
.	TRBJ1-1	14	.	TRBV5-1	TGCGCCAGCAGCTTGGTAGGGGAGAACACTGAAGCTTTCTTT	CASSLVGENTEAFF
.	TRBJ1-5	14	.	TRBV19	TGTGCCAGTAGTGGTGCGGGGGGCGATCAGCCCCAGCATTTT	CASSGAGGDQPQHF
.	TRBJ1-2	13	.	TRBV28	TGTGCCAGCAGTTTACCACAGAGCGGAGGCTACACCTTC	CASSLPQSGGYTF
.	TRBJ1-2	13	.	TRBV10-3	TGTGCCATCAGTGATCAGGGCGACTATGGCTACACCTTC	CAISDQGDYGYTF
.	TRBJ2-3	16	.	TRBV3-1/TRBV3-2	TGTGCCAGCAGCCAAGTAGCCGGAGAGCGAACAGATACGCAGTATTTT	CASSQVAGERTDTQYF
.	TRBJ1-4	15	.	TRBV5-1	TGCGCCAGCAGCCTTGGAGGGGCGAAGAATGAAAAACTGTTTTTT	CASSLGGAKNEKLFF
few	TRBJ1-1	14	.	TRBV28	TGTGCCAGCAGTTTGATTGATAGGAACACTGAAGCTTTCTTT	CASSLIDRNTEAFF
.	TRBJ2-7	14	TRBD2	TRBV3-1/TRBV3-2	TGTGCCAGCAGGCAGACTAGCGGGAACTACGAGCAGTACTTC	CASRQTSGNYEQYF
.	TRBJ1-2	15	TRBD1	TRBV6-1	TGTGCCAGCAGGGAAGGACAGGGGGCGTTTTATGGCTACACCTTC	CASREGQGAFYGYTF
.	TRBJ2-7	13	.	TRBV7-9	TGTGCCAGCAGCACCTCAGACAGATACGAGCAGTACTTC	CASSTSDRYEQYF
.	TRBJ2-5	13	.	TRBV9	TGTGCCAGCAGCTTAAGGGGTCAAGAGACCCAGTACTTC	CASSLRGQETQYF
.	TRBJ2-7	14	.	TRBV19	TGTGCCAGTAGTATAGGCTCCAGCGGAGTCGAGCAGTACTTC	CASSIGSSGVEQYF
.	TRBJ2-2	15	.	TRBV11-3	TGTGCCAGCAGCCTACGGACAGAGAACACCGGGGAGCTGTTTTTT	CASSLRTENTGELFF
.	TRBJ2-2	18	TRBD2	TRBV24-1	TGTGCCACCAGTGATTTGCGGGGTAGCGGGAGAGTTGGCGGGGAGCTGTTTTTT	CATSDLRGSGRVGGELFF
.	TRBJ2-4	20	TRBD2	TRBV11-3	TGTGCCAGCAGCTTAGAAGGGACTAGCGGGAGGACCCAAGCCAAAAACATTCAGTACTTC	CASSLEGTSGRTQAKNIQYF
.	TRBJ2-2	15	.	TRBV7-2	TGTGCCAGCAGCAGGGTTGGGGGTTCAACCGGGGAGCTGTTTTTT	CASSRVGGSTGELFF
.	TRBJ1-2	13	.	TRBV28	TGTGCCAGCAGTAGACTACAGGGCGGTGGCTACACCTTC	CASSRLQGGGYTF
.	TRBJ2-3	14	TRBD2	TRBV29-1	TGCAGCGTTGGTCACCGGCTAGCGGAAGATACGCAGTATTTT	CSVGHRLAEDTQYF
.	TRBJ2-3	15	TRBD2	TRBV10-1	TGCGCCAGCAGTGGGACAGCGGGAGCCGTAGATACGCAGTATTTT	CASSGTAGAVDTQYF
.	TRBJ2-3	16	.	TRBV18	TGTGCCAGCTCACCACCGGCCGGGGGCGGCACAGATACGCAGTATTTT	CASSPPAGGGTDTQYF
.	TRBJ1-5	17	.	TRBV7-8	TGTGCCAGCAGCTTAGGGCCCATAGGGCTGGAGAATCAGCCCCAGCATTTT	CASSLGPIGLENQPQHF
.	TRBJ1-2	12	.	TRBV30	TGTGCCTGGAGTAAGGGGATATCATCCTACACCTTC	CAWSKGISSYTF
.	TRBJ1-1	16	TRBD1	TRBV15	TGTGCCACCAGCGCCTCAGGGGGTCTTCTTAACACTGAAGCTTTCTTT	CATSASGGLLNTEAFF
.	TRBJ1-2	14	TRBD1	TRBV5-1	TGCGCCAGCAGCTTAGGGGACAGGGGCTATGGCTACACCTTC	CASSLGDRGYGYTF
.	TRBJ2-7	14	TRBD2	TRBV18	TGTGCCAGCTCACCGCGGGAGAGCTCCTACGAGCAGTACTTC	CASSPRESSYEQYF
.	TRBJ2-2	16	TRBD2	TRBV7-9	TGTGCCCGCGGGGGGGGGCCCCTGTCAAACACCGGGGAGCTGTTTTTT	CARGGGPLSNTGELFF
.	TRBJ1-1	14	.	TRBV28	TGTGCCAGCAGTTTATGGGCAGCTAACACTGAAGCTTTCTTT	CASSLWAANTEAFF
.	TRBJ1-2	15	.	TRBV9	TGTGCCAGCAGCCCAGGACAGCTCAAGGGTTATGGCTACACCTTC	CASSPGQLKGYGYTF
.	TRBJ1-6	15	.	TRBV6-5	TGTGCCAGCAGTTACGCGAACAGGGCATTGTCACCCCTCCACTTT	CASSYANRALSPLHF
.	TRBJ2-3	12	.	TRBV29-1	TGCAGCGTTGAAGGCAGGTCCTCGGGGCAGTATTTT	CSVEGRSSGQYF
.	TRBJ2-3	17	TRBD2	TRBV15	TGTGCCACCAGCACTAAGGGAGGGCCGTGGGGCACAGATACGCAGTATTTT	CATSTKGGPWGTDTQYF
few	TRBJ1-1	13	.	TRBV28	TGTGCCATCAACCCCCACATGAACACTGAAGCTTTCTTT	CAINPHMNTEAFF
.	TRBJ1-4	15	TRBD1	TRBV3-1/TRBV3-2	TGTGCCAGCAGCCAAGGTTGGACAGGGAAGGAAAAACTGTTTTTT	CASSQGWTGKEKLFF
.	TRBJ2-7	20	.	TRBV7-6	TGTGCCAGCAGCGGCGACAGAACTGCGGGGTTCCCTCCTTGGGTCCACGAGCAGTACTTC	CASSGDRTAGFPPWVHEQYF
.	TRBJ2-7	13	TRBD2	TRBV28	TGTGCCAGCAGAAAAGCGGGACCCTACGAGCAGTACTTC	CASRKAGPYEQYF
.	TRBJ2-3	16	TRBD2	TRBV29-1	TGCAGCGTTGAGCTTGGACTAGCGGGAGCAACAGATACGCAGTATTTT	CSVELGLAGATDTQYF
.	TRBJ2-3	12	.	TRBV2	TGTGCCAGCGGAACTACCACAGATACGCAGTATTTT	CASGTTTDTQYF
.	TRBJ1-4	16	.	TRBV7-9	TGTGCCAGCAGCCCTCCCCCAGTCTCAACTAATGAAAAACTGTTTTTT	CASSPPPVSTNEKLFF
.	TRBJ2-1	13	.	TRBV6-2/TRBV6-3	TGTGCCAGCAGTTATACTGAATACAATGAGCAGTTCTTC	CASSYTEYNEQFF
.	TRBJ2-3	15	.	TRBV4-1	TGCGCCAGCAGCAGGGGGGTAGGGGGCACAGATACGCAGTATTTT	CASSRGVGGTDTQYF
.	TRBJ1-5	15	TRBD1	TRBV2	TGTGCCAGCAGTGAAGATCAGGGGGGAACTCAGCCCCAGCATTTT	CASSEDQGGTQPQHF